This T cell receptor beta chain was retrieved from a study of shared clonotypes between healthy human individuals. The study, taken as a whole, reports: Naive subsets generally had larger estimated richness than memory subsets. Having only a few donors restricted how much genetic and exposure-history diversity was captured.

A word on this clone: Its antigen remains unknown.

Profiling relied on immunoSEQ multiplex PCR, and the TCRdb table lists in-frame clones only, not all of them. The sample has some 500,000 clones, approximately 94% seen once. Germline CDR1 is MGHRA and CDR2 is YSYEKL. The CDR3 is 16 amino acids. Trimming shortened V by 4 bases and J by 6 bases, and 20 bases separated the two germline ends. The J gene is TRBJ2-3, the V gene TRBV4-1; D unresolved. The origin of this receptor is a woman under 40 in good health. The sequencing sample was made of naive CD4+ T cells sorted from blood. Subset indicated: CD45RA+ positively selected. This CDR3 reads CASSLVRDRPKDTQYF. The CDR3 nucleotides read TGCGCCAGCAGCCTAGTAAGAGACCGGCCGAAGGATACGCAGTATTTT.